Listed below are T cell receptor beta chains from one sample, sequenced in a study of control samples from healthy donors and cancer patients. Profiling relied on immunoSEQ multiplex PCR, and the TCRdb table lists in-frame clones only, not all of them. The sample holds some 130,000 clones, about nine tenths seen once. The material sequenced was blood. The receptors stem from a man in his forties in good health. Both conserved end residues are part of each CDR3. Each record gives: clone size, J gene, D gene, V gene, CDR3 DNA, CDR3 protein. D genes are given only for firm matches. Clone size is not always given. Where it is, it says once, few, many or a class for expanded clones.

clone_size: NA; j_call: TRBJ2-7; d_call: TRBD1; v_call: TRBV5-1; cdr3_nt: TGCGCCAGCAGATTGACAGGGGAATCCTACGAGCAGTACTTC; cdr3_aa: CASRLTGESYEQYF
clone_size: NA; j_call: TRBJ1-4; d_call: NA; v_call: TRBV2; cdr3_nt: TGTGCCAGCGCCGGGGGCAGGGTTGAAAAACTGTTTTTT; cdr3_aa: CASAGGRVEKLFF
clone_size: NA; j_call: TRBJ2-1; d_call: NA; v_call: TRBV12-3/TRBV12-4; cdr3_nt: TGTGCCAGCAGCCTCTCCCGGGATGAGCAGTTCTTC; cdr3_aa: CASSLSRDEQFF
clone_size: once; j_call: TRBJ1-5; d_call: NA; v_call: TRBV4-1; cdr3_nt: TGCGCCAGCAGCCCCAATCAGGCAGTTTCCAATCAGCCCCAGCATTTT; cdr3_aa: CASSPNQAVSNQPQHF
clone_size: few; j_call: TRBJ1-5; d_call: NA; v_call: TRBV7-9; cdr3_nt: TGTGCCAGCAGCCGGGGGCCCCAGCCCCAGCATTTT; cdr3_aa: CASSRGPQPQHF
clone_size: NA; j_call: TRBJ1-3; d_call: NA; v_call: TRBV24-1; cdr3_nt: TGTGCCACCAGTGATTCAACAGGCGATTCCTCTGGAAACACCATATATTTT; cdr3_aa: CATSDSTGDSSGNTIYF
clone_size: NA; j_call: TRBJ2-7; d_call: TRBD2; v_call: TRBV6-1; cdr3_nt: TGTGCCAGCAGTGAAATATCTAGCGGAACCTACGAGCAGTACTTC; cdr3_aa: CASSEISSGTYEQYF
clone_size: NA; j_call: TRBJ1-1; d_call: NA; v_call: TRBV5-1; cdr3_nt: TGCGCCAGCAGCTCGTATTTAGGGGGGAACACTGAAGCTTTCTTT; cdr3_aa: CASSSYLGGNTEAFF
clone_size: NA; j_call: TRBJ1-1; d_call: NA; v_call: TRBV19; cdr3_nt: TGTGCCACCCCGGGACTCTCGAGCACTGAAGCTTTCTTT; cdr3_aa: CATPGLSSTEAFF
clone_size: NA; j_call: TRBJ2-5; d_call: TRBD2; v_call: TRBV9; cdr3_nt: TGTGCCAGCAGCGAGCCTGGGACTAGCGGTCACCAAGAGACCCAGTACTTC; cdr3_aa: CASSEPGTSGHQETQYF
clone_size: NA; j_call: TRBJ2-7; d_call: TRBD2; v_call: TRBV3-1/TRBV3-2; cdr3_nt: TGTGCCAGCAGCCAAGGTCTAGCGGGGGACTCCTACGAGCAGTACTTC; cdr3_aa: CASSQGLAGDSYEQYF
clone_size: NA; j_call: TRBJ1-5; d_call: NA; v_call: TRBV4-1; cdr3_nt: TGCGCCAGCAGCCCTGTACAGGGAAATCAGCCCCAGCATTTT; cdr3_aa: CASSPVQGNQPQHF
clone_size: NA; j_call: TRBJ2-2; d_call: TRBD2; v_call: TRBV9; cdr3_nt: TGTGCCAGCAGCTCCCGGGTAGCGGGGCGGGTCGGGGAGCTGTTTTTT; cdr3_aa: CASSSRVAGRVGELFF
clone_size: NA; j_call: TRBJ2-3; d_call: NA; v_call: TRBV9; cdr3_nt: TGTGCCAGCAGCGTAGAGGTCACAGATACGCAGTATTTT; cdr3_aa: CASSVEVTDTQYF
clone_size: once; j_call: TRBJ2-2; d_call: TRBD2; v_call: TRBV5-6; cdr3_nt: TGTGCCAGCAGCTTTGGGGGCCTAGCGGGGACCGGGGAGCTGTTTTTT; cdr3_aa: CASSFGGLAGTGELFF
clone_size: NA; j_call: TRBJ1-1; d_call: NA; v_call: TRBV28; cdr3_nt: TGTGCCAGCAGTTCCGTAAGAGCTTTCTTT; cdr3_aa: CASSSVRAFF
clone_size: few; j_call: TRBJ1-1; d_call: NA; v_call: TRBV18; cdr3_nt: TGTGCCAGCTCACCACCGTTCACCGGATACACTGAAGCTTTCTTT; cdr3_aa: CASSPPFTGYTEAFF
clone_size: few; j_call: TRBJ2-2; d_call: TRBD1; v_call: TRBV19; cdr3_nt: TGTGCCAGTAGTAGACAGGGGGCGTCCGGGGAGCTGTTTTTT; cdr3_aa: CASSRQGASGELFF
clone_size: NA; j_call: TRBJ2-7; d_call: TRBD1; v_call: TRBV3-1/TRBV3-2; cdr3_nt: TGTGCCAGCAGCCAAGGGGACAGGGCCTTTTTCGTATACGAGCAGTACTTC; cdr3_aa: CASSQGDRAFFVYEQYF
clone_size: NA; j_call: TRBJ1-4; d_call: NA; v_call: TRBV5-1; cdr3_nt: TGCGCCAGCAGCCGGGACGGTTTTAATGAAAAACTGTTTTTT; cdr3_aa: CASSRDGFNEKLFF
clone_size: NA; j_call: TRBJ1-5; d_call: NA; v_call: TRBV28; cdr3_nt: TGTGCCAGCAGTGCCCGACAGTTAGGCAATCAGCCCCAGCATTTT; cdr3_aa: CASSARQLGNQPQHF
clone_size: NA; j_call: TRBJ2-2; d_call: NA; v_call: TRBV19; cdr3_nt: TGTGCCAGTAGTATTCTGGGGCTGGGCACCGGGGAGCTGTTTTTT; cdr3_aa: CASSILGLGTGELFF
clone_size: NA; j_call: TRBJ2-5; d_call: TRBD2; v_call: TRBV4-2; cdr3_nt: TGTGCCAGCAGCCAGGCCCCCCCCGGGGGGGTATCAGAGACCCAGTACTTC; cdr3_aa: CASSQAPPGGVSETQYF
clone_size: NA; j_call: TRBJ2-3; d_call: TRBD2; v_call: TRBV18; cdr3_nt: TGTGCCAGCTCACCGGGAGGGGGCACAGATACGCAGTATTTT; cdr3_aa: CASSPGGGTDTQYF
clone_size: NA; j_call: TRBJ1-1; d_call: NA; v_call: TRBV28; cdr3_nt: TGTGCCAGCAGTCCACCGACAGAGGCCACTGAAGCTTTCTTT; cdr3_aa: CASSPPTEATEAFF
clone_size: NA; j_call: TRBJ2-2; d_call: NA; v_call: TRBV2; cdr3_nt: TGTGCCAGCAGCAGTAGGGTTCACACCGGGGAGCTGTTTTTT; cdr3_aa: CASSSRVHTGELFF
clone_size: NA; j_call: TRBJ1-5; d_call: TRBD1; v_call: TRBV7-9; cdr3_nt: TGTGCCAGCAGCTGGACAGGGTCTCAGCCCCAGCATTTT; cdr3_aa: CASSWTGSQPQHF
clone_size: once; j_call: TRBJ1-2; d_call: NA; v_call: TRBV10-2; cdr3_nt: TGCGCCAGCAGTGAGCAGCTGGGGGCTAACTATGGCTACACCTTC; cdr3_aa: CASSEQLGANYGYTF
clone_size: NA; j_call: TRBJ1-1; d_call: NA; v_call: TRBV19; cdr3_nt: TGTGCCAGTAGTATAGGGCGGGCCCCCGGGTCTGAAGCTTTCTTT; cdr3_aa: CASSIGRAPGSEAFF
clone_size: NA; j_call: TRBJ2-3; d_call: TRBD2; v_call: TRBV7-6; cdr3_nt: TGTGCCAGCAGCCCAGTGGGACTAGCGGGGGGGAGCACAGATACGCAGTATTTT; cdr3_aa: CASSPVGLAGGSTDTQYF
clone_size: NA; j_call: TRBJ1-1; d_call: NA; v_call: TRBV28; cdr3_nt: TGTGCCAGCAGTGATCCCGGGAGATCCCACACTGAAGCTTTCTTT; cdr3_aa: CASSDPGRSHTEAFF
clone_size: NA; j_call: TRBJ1-4; d_call: NA; v_call: TRBV27; cdr3_nt: TGTGCCAGCAGTTTATCTGGGCTTAATGAAAAACTGTTTTTT; cdr3_aa: CASSLSGLNEKLFF
clone_size: NA; j_call: TRBJ1-5; d_call: TRBD1; v_call: TRBV6-6; cdr3_nt: TGTGCCAGCAGGGACCGGACAGGGGAGAGCAATCAGCCCCAGCATTTT; cdr3_aa: CASRDRTGESNQPQHF
clone_size: few; j_call: TRBJ2-5; d_call: NA; v_call: TRBV5-1; cdr3_nt: TGCGCCAGCAGCTTATCCGGGGGGCAGGGAGAGACCCAGTACTTC; cdr3_aa: CASSLSGGQGETQYF
clone_size: NA; j_call: TRBJ1-2; d_call: NA; v_call: TRBV19; cdr3_nt: TGTGCCAGTAGTATCAGTGTCCGGGGTGGCTACACCTTC; cdr3_aa: CASSISVRGGYTF
clone_size: NA; j_call: TRBJ1-4; d_call: NA; v_call: TRBV6-5; cdr3_nt: TGTGCCAGCAGTTACTACGGTGGGAAAAAACTGTTTTTT; cdr3_aa: CASSYYGGKKLFF